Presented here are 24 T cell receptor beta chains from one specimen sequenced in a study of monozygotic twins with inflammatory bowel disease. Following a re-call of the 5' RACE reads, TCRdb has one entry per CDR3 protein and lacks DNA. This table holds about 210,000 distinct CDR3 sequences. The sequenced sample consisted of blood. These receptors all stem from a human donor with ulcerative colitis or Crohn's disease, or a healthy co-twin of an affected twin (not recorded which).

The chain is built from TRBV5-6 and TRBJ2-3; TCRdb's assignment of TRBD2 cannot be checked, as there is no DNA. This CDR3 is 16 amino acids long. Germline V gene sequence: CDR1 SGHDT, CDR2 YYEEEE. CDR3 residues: CASSSPLAGDTDTQYF.

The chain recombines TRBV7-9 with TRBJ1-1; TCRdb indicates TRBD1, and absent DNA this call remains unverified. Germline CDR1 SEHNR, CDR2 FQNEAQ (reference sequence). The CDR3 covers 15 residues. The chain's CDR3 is CASSLHLTSGGEAFF.

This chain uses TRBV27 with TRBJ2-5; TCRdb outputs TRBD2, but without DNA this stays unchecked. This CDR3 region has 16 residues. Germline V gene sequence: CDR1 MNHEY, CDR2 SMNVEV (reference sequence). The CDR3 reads CASSLQALGTWETQYF.

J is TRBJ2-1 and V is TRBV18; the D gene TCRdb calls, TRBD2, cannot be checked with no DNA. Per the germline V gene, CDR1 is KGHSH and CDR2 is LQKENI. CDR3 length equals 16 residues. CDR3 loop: CASSPMGSGGYNEQFF. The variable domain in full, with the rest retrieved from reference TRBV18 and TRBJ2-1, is NAGVMQNPRHLVRRRGQEARLRCSPMKGHSHVYWYRQLPEEGLKFMVYLQKENIIDESGMPKERFSAEFPKEGPSILRIQQVVRGDSAAYFCASSPMGSGGYNEQFFGPGTRLTVL.

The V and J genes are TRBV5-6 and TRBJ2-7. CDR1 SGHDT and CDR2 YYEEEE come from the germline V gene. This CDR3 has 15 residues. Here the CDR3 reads CASSLQFWVSYEQYF.

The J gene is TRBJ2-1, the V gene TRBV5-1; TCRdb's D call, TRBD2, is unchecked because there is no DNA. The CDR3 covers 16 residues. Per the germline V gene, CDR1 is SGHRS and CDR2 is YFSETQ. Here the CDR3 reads CASSLVLGGAYNEQFF.

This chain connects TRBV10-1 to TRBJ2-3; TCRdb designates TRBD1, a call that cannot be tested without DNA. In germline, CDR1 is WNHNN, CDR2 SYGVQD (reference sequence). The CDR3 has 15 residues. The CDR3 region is CASSESRGSTDTQYF.

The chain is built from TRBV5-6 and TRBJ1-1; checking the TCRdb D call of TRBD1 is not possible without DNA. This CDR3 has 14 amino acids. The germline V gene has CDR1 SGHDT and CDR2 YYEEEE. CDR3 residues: CASSRGTGDSEAFF.

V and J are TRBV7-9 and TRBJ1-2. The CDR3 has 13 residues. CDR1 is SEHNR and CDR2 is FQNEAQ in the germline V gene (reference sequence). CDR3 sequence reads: CASSFGLVYGYTF.

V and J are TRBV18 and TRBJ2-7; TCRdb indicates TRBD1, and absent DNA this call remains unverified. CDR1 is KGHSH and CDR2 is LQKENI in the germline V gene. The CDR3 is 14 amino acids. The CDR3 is CASSTGSTSYEQYF.

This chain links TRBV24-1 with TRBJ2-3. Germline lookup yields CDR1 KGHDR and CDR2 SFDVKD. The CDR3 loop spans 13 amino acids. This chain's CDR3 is CATSDLLGDTQYF.

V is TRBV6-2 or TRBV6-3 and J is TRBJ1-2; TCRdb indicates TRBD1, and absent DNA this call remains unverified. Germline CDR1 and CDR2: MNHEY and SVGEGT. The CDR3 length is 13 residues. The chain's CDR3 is CASRLQDSRGYTF.

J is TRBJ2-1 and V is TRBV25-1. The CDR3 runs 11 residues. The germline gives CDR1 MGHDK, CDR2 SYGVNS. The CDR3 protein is CASSVRNEQFF.

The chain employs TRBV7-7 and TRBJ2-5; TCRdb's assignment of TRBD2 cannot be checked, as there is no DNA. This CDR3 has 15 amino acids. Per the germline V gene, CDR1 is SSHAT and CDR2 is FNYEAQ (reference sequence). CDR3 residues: CASSPLTSGGETQYF. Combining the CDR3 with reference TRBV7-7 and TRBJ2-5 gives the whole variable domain GAGVSQSPRYKVTKRGQDVTLRCDPISSHATLYWYQQALGQGPEFLTYFNYEAQPDKSGLPSDRFSAERPEGSISTLTIQRTEQRDSAMYRCASSPLTSGGETQYFGPGTRLLVL.

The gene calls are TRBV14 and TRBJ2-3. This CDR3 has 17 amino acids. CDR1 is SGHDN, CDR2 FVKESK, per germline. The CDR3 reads CASSQEWRLDESDTQYF.

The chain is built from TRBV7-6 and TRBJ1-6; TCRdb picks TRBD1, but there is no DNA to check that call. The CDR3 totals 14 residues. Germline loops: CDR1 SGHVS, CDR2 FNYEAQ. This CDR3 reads CASSIGTANSPLHF.

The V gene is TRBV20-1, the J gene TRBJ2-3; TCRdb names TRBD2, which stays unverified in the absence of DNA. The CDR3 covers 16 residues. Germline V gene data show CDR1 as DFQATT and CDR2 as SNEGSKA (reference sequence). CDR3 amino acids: CSAITGTSGGTDTQYF.

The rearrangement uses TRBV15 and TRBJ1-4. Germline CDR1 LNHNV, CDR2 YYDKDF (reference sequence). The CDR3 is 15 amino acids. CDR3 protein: CATRRTRERYEKLFF.

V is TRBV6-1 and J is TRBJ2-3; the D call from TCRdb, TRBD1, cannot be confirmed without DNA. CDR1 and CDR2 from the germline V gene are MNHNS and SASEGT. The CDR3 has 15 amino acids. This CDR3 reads CASRTGGARTDTQYF.

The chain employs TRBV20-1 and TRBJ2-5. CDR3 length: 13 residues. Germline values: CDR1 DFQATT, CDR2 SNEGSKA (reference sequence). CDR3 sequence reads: CSARGGKQETQYF.

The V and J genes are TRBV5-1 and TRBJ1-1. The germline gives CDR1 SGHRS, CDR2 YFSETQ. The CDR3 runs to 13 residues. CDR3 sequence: CASSFAQGGEAFF.

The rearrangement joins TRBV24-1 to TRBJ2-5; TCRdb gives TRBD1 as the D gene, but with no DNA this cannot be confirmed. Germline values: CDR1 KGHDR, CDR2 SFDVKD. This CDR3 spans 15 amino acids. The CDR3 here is CATSDLDRDAETQYF.

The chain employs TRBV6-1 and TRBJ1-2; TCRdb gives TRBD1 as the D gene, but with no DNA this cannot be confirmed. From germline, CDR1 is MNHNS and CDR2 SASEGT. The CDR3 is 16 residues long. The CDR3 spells CASSPGQGSIGYGYTF.

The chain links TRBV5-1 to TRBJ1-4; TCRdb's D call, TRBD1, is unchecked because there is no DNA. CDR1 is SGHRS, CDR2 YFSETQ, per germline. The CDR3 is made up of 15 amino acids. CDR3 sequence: CASSLGDRGGEKLFF.